This TCR beta chain comes out of a study of T cell responses to AZD1222 COVID-19 vaccine. TCRdb's copy holds only in-frame clones and misses some; the assay was immunoSEQ multiplex PCR. The sample carries more than 150,000 clones, under 95% recorded once. This sample comprised peripheral blood, obtained 28 days after the second AZD1222 dose. The receptor was derived from an adult who received the AZD1222 COVID-19 vaccine.

CDR3 in amino acids: CASSERTNTEAFF. The CDR3 DNA reads as TGTGCCAGCAGTGAACGCACGAACACTGAAGCTTTCTTT. V and J are TRBV25-1 and TRBJ1-1; D is undetermined. Trimming removed 2 bases from V and 1 base from J, with 5 bases in between. Germline values: CDR1 MGHDK, CDR2 SYGVNS. The CDR3 sequence is 13 residues long.